The 13 T cell receptor beta chains below were found in one sample sequenced in a study of shared clonotypes between healthy human individuals. Naive CD8 isolation took CD45RO-negative cells positively selected for CCR7 and excluded terminally differentiated effector memory CD45RA+ cells. TCRdb's copy holds only in-frame clones and misses some; the assay was immunoSEQ multiplex PCR. The sample lists around 620,000 clones; roughly 95% were seen once. Sequences were obtained from naive CD8+ T cells sorted from blood. The source is a woman aged 30 to 39 in good health.

The rearrangement joins TRBV27 to TRBJ2-7; TRBD2 aligns across 14 bases. Losses at the gene ends were 4 bases for V and 5 bases for J; bases not matched to a gene: 10. The CDR3 contains 17 residues. CDR1 is MNHEY and CDR2 is SMNVEV in the germline V gene (reference sequence). CDR3 DNA: TGTGCCAGCAGTTCTCGACTAGCGGGAGGGCCCACTCACGAGCAGTACTTC. It specifies CASSSRLAGGPTHEQYF.

The CDR3 region has the DNA TGTGCCAGCAGTGACTTCTCCGGGTGGGCTTTCTTT. Amino acids: CASSDFSGWAFF. The V call is TRBV6-1, the J call TRBJ1-1, with unresolved D. V lost 3 bases and J 11 bases, leaving 13 bases between the germline ends. The CDR3 runs to 12 residues. CDR1 is MNHNS and CDR2 is SASEGT in the germline V gene.

The table lists this clone with a count of one. The chain recombines TRBV27 with TRBJ2-7; TRBD1 matches 10 bases. The CDR3 covers 15 residues. V lost 5 bases and J lost 1; bases outside the gene matches: 5. CDR1 and CDR2 (germline): MNHEY, SMNVEV (reference sequence). In nucleotides, the CDR3 is TGTGCCAGCAGTCCCCGGGACAGGGGTTCCTACGAGCAGTACTTC. Translation gives CASSPRDRGSYEQYF.

This chain connects TRBV9 to TRBJ2-6; D not resolved. The ends were cut back, 0 bases at V and 2 bases at J, with 3 bases in the middle. CDR3 length: 14 residues. Germline loops: CDR1 SGDLS, CDR2 YYNGEE. CDR3: CASSVGPGANVLTF. The CDR3 DNA sequence: TGTGCCAGCAGCGTAGGCCCTGGGGCCAACGTCCTGACTTTC. Full variable domain (missing parts from reference TRBV9 and TRBJ2-6): DSGVTQTPKHLITATGQRVTLRCSPRSGDLSVYWYQQSLDQGLQFLIQYYNGEERAKGNILERFSAQQFPDLHSELNLSSLELGDSALYFCASSVGPGANVLTFGAGSRLTVL.

The chain recombines TRBV11-2 with TRBJ2-7, with 9 bases that match TRBD2. CDR3 length equals 16 residues. The V segment lost 4 bases and the J segment 3 bases; nucleotides outside the gene matches: 10. Germline V gene sequence: CDR1 SGHAT, CDR2 FQNNGV. The DNA for the CDR3 is TGTGCCAGCAGCTCCCGTAGCGGGAGATTGGACTACGAGCAGTACTTC. Amino acids: CASSSRSGRLDYEQYF.

The CDR3 DNA follows: TGTGCCAGCAGCTTGACGGGCGAGGGGGCGGCTTTCTTT. Translated: CASSLTGEGAAFF. The J gene is TRBJ1-1, the V gene TRBV5-6; 7 nucleotides match TRBD1. There are 13 residues in the CDR3. CDR1 and CDR2 from the germline V gene are SGHDT and YYEEEE. V was clipped by 1 base and J by 11 bases; unmatched bases: 8.

The chain links TRBV7-8 to TRBJ1-3, with a weak D call TRBD1 (5 bases). The CDR3 length is 16 residues. Deletions cut 5 bases from V and 0 bases from J, with 14 bases between. CDR1 and CDR2 from the germline V gene are SGHVS and FQNEAQ. CDR3 DNA sequence: TGTGCCAGCAGCATAAGGGACCGAAACTCTGGAAACACCATATATTTT. It yields the protein CASSIRDRNSGNTIYF.

V is TRBV2 and J is TRBJ1-1; D uncertain. Trimming stripped 6 bases from V and 1 base from J, with 3 bases between. The CDR3 covers 11 residues. CDR1 SNHLY and CDR2 FYNNEI come from the germline V gene. CDR3 loop: CASRQNTEAFF. CDR3 DNA: TGTGCCAGCAGGCAGAACACTGAAGCTTTCTTT.

This sequence joins TRBV11-2 and TRBJ2-5; TRBD2 agrees at 8 bases. Germline CDR1 SGHAT, CDR2 FQNNGV. CDR3 size: 17 residues. V dropped 2 bases and J dropped 1; count of bases not matched to a gene: 9. Here the CDR3 DNA reads TGTGCCAGCAGCTTAACCCCGCGGGAGGTACCCCAAGAGACCCAGTACTTC. This translates into CASSLTPREVPQETQYF.

This chain links TRBV19 with TRBJ1-1; 7 bases align to TRBD1. The CDR3 totals 18 residues. The V gene's germline CDR1 is LNHDA and CDR2 SQIVND (reference sequence). V was clipped by 2 bases and J by 3 bases; unmatched bases: 15. The CDR3 sequence: CASSIRPGQPAIHTEAFF. The CDR3 DNA follows: TGTGCCAGTAGTATAAGGCCGGGACAGCCTGCAATTCACACTGAAGCTTTCTTT.

The V gene is TRBV19, the J gene TRBJ1-3; possibly TRBD1 for D (5 bases). CDR1 LNHDA and CDR2 SQIVND come from the germline V gene (reference sequence). V lost 0 bases and J lost 0, with 15 bases in between. This CDR3 contains 18 residues. The CDR3 reads CASSIDFDSRISGNTIYF. The CDR3 nucleotides are TGTGCCAGTAGTATAGATTTCGACAGCCGTATCTCTGGAAACACCATATATTTT.

V usage is TRBV19 and J usage is TRBJ2-1, with D perhaps TRBD1 (6 bases). Germline lookup yields CDR1 LNHDA and CDR2 SQIVND (reference sequence). Trimming took off 2 bases at V and 5 bases at J, with 13 bases between the two ends. The CDR3 sequence is 15 residues long. The DNA of the CDR3 is TGTGCCAGTAGTATAACAGGGTCGCTGAACAATGAGCAGTTCTTC. It yields the protein CASSITGSLNNEQFF.

The J gene is TRBJ2-5, the V gene TRBV11-2; D gene uncertain. CDR1 is SGHAT and CDR2 is FQNNGV in the germline V gene. The CDR3 spans 13 residues. The ends were cut back, 3 bases at V and 4 bases at J, with 9 bases in the middle. CDR3 DNA sequence: TGTGCCAGCAGCTTTGCGCCTACAGAGACCCAGTACTTC. Amino acids: CASSFAPTETQYF.